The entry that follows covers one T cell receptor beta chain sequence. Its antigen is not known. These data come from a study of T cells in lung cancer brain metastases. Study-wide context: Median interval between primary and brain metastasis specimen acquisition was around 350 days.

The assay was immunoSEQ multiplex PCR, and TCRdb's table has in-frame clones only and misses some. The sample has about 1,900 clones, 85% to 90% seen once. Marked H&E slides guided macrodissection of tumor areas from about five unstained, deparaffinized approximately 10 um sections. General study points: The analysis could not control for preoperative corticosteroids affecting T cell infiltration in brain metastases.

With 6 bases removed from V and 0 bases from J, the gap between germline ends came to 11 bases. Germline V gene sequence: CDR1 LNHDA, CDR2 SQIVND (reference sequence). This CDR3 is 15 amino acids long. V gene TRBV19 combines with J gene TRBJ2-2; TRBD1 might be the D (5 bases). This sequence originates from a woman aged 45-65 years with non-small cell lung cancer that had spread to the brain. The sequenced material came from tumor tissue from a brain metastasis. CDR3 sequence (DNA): TGTGCCAGTAGCACTAAGGGGACGAACACCGGGGAGCTGTTTTTT. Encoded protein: CASSTKGTNTGELFF.